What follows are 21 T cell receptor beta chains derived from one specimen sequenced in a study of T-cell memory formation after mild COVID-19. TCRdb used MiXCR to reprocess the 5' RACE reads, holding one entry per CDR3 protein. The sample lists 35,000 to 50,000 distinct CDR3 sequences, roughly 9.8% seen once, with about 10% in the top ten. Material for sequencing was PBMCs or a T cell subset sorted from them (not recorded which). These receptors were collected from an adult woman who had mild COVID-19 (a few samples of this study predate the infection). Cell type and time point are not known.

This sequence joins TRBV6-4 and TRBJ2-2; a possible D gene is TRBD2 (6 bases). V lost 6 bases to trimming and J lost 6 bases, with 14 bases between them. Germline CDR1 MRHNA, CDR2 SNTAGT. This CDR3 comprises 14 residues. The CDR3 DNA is TGTGCCAGCAGCCTGGGACCGGGGGCCGGGGAGCTGTTTTTT. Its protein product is CASSLGPGAGELFF.

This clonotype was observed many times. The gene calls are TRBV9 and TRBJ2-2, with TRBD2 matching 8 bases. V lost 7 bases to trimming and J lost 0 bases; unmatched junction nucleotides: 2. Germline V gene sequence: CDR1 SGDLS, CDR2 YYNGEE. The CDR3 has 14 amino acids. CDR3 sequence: CASQAGANTGELFF. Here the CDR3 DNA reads TGTGCCAGCCAAGCGGGGGCGAACACCGGGGAGCTGTTTTTT.

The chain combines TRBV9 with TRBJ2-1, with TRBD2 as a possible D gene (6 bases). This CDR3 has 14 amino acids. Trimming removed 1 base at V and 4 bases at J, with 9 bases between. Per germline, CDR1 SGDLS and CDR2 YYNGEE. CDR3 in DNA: TGTGCCAGCAGCGTACACGGGGGTTACAATGAGCAGTTCTTC. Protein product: CASSVHGGYNEQFF.

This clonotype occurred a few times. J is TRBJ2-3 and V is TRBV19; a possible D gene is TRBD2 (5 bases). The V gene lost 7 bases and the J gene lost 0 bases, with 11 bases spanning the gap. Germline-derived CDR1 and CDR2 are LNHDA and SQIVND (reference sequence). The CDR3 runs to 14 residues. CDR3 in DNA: TGTGCCAGTACCCTCCGGGGAAGCACAGATACGCAGTATTTT. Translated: CASTLRGSTDTQYF.

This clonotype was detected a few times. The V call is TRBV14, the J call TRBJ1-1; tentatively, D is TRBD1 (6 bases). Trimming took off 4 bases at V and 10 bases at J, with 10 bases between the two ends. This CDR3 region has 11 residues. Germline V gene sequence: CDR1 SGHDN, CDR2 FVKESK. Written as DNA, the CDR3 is TGTGCCAGCAGCCGGGGGGGCAGAGCTTTCTTT. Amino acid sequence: CASSRGGRAFF.

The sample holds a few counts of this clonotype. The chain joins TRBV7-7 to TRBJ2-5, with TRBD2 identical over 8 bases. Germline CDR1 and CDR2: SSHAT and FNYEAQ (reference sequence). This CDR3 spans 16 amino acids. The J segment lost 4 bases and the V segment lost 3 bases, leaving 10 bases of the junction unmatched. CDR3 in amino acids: CASSFIRGGASETQYF. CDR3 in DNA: TGTGCCAGCAGCTTCATCCGGGGGGGCGCTTCAGAGACCCAGTACTTC. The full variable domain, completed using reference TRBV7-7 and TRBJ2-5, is GAGVSQSPRYKVTKRGQDVTLRCDPISSHATLYWYQQALGQGPEFLTYFNYEAQPDKSGLPSDRFSAERPEGSISTLTIQRTEQRDSAMYRCASSFIRGGASETQYFGPGTRLLVL.

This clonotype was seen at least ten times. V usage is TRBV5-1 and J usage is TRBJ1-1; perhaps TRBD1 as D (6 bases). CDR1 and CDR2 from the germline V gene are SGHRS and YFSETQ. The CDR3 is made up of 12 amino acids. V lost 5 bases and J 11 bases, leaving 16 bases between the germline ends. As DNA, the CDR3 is TGCGCCAGCAGGCAGGACAGTTCGATGGCTTTCTTT. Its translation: CASRQDSSMAFF. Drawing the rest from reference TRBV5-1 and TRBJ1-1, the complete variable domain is KAGVTQTPRYLIKTRGQQVTLSCSPISGHRSVSWYQQTPGQGLQFLFEYFSETQRNKGNFPGRFSGRQFSNSRSEMNVSTLELGDSALYLCASRQDSSMAFFGQGTRLTVV.

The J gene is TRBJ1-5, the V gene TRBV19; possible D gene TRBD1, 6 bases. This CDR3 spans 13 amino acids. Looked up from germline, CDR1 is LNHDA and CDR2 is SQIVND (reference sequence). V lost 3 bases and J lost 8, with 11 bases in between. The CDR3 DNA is TGTGCCAGTAGTATGCAACAGGGAAAGCCCCAGCATTTT. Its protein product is CASSMQQGKPQHF.

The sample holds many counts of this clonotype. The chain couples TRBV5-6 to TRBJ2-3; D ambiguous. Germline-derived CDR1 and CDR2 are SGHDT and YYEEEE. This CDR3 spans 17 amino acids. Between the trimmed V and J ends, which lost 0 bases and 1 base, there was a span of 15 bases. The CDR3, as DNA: TGTGCCAGCAGCTTGGCCCACCGGTTCACCGGCACAGATACGCAGTATTTT. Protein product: CASSLAHRFTGTDTQYF.

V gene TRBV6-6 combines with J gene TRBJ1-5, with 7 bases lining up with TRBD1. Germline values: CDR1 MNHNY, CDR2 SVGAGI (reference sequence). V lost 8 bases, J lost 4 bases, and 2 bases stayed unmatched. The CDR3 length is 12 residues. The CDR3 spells CASGQVNQPQHF. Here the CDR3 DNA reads TGTGCCAGCGGACAGGTGAATCAGCCCCAGCATTTT.

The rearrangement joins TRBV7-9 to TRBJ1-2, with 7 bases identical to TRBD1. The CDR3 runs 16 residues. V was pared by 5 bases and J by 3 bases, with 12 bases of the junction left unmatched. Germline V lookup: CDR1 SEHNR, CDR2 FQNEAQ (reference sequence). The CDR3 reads CASSPIGRGLDYGYTF. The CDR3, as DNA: TGTGCCAGCAGCCCTATAGGCAGGGGGTTGGACTATGGCTACACCTTC.

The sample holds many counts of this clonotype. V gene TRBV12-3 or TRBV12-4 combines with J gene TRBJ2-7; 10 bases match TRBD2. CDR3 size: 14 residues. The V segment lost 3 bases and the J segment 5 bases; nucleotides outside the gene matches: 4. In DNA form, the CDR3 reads TGTGCCAGCAGTTTGAGTCTAGCGGGAGACGAGCAGTACTTC. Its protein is CASSLSLAGDEQYF.

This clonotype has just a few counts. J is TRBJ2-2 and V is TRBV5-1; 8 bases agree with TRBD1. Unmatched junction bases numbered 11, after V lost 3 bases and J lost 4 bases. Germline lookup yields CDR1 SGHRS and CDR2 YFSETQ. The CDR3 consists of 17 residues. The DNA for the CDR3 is TGCGCCAGCAGCTCGGCCCGAGGACAGGGCTTCACCGGGGAGCTGTTTTTT. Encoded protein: CASSSARGQGFTGELFF.

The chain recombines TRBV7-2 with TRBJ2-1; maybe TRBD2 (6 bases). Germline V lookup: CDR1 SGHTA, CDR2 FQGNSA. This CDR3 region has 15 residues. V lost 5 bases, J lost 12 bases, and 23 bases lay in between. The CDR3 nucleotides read TGTGCCAGCAGCACGACTAGGTCCGCCCCATCTGGGCAGTTCTTC. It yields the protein CASSTTRSAPSGQFF. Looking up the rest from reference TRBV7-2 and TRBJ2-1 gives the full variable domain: GAGVSQSPSNKVTEKGKDVELRCDPISGHTALYWYRQSLGQGLEFLIYFQGNSAPDKSGLPSDRFSAERTGGSVSTLTIQRTQQEDSAVYLCASSTTRSAPSGQFFGPGTRLTVL.

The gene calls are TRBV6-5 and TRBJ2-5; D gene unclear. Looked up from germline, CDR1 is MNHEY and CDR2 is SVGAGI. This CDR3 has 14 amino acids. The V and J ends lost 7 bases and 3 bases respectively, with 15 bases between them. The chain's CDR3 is CASNPGWNEETQYF. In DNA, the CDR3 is TGTGCCAGCAATCCTGGATGGAACGAAGAGACCCAGTACTTC.

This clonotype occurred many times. This chain's CDR3 is CATSDGSWSYNEQFF. The CDR3 coding sequence is TGTGCCACCAGTGACGGAAGTTGGTCCTACAATGAGCAGTTCTTC. The V gene is TRBV24-1, the J gene TRBJ2-1; no clear D gene. This CDR3 region has 15 residues. The V end lost 4 bases, the J end lost 1 base, and 10 bases lay between the germline ends. Germline lookup yields CDR1 KGHDR and CDR2 SFDVKD.

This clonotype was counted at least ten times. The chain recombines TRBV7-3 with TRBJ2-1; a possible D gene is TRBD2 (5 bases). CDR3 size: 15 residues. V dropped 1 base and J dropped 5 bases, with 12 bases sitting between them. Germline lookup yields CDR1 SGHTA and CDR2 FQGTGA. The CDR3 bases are TGTGCCAGCAGCTTAAGTGGGAGTTTGGACAATGAGCAGTTCTTC. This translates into CASSLSGSLDNEQFF.

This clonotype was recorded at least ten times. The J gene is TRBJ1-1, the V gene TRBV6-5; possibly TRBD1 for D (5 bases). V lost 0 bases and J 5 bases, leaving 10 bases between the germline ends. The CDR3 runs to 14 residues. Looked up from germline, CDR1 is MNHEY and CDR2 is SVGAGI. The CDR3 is CASSYSPGRTEAFF. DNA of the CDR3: TGTGCCAGCAGTTACTCGCCAGGGAGGACTGAAGCTTTCTTT.

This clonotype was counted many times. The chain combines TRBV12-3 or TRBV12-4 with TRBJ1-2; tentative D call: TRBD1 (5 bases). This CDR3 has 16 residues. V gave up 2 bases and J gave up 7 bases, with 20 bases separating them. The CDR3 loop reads CASSLWQDTPSSGYTF. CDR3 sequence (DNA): TGTGCCAGCAGTTTATGGCAGGACACCCCAAGTAGTGGCTACACCTTC.

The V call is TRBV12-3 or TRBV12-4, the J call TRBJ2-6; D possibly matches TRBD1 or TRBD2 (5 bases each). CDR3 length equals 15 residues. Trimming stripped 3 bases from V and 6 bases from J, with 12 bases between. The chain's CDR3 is CASSFGTSPANVLTF. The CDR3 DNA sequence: TGTGCCAGCAGTTTCGGGACCAGTCCGGCCAACGTCCTGACTTTC.

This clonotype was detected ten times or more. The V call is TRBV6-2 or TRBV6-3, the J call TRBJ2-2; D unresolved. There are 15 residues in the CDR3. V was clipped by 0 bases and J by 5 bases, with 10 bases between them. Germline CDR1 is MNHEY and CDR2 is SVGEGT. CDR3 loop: CASSYSGQTTGELFF. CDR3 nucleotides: TGTGCCAGCAGTTACTCAGGGCAGACGACCGGGGAGCTGTTTTTT.